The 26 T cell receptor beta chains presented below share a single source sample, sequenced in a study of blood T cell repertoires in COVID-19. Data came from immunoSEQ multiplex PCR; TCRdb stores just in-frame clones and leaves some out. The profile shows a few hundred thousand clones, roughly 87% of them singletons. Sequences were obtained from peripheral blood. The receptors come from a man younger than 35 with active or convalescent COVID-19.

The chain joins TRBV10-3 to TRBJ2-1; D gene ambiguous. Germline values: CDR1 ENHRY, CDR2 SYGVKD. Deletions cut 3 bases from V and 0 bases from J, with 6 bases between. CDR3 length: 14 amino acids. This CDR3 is CAISDPSSYNEQFF. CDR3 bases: TGTGCCATCAGTGACCCCAGCTCCTACAATGAGCAGTTCTTC.

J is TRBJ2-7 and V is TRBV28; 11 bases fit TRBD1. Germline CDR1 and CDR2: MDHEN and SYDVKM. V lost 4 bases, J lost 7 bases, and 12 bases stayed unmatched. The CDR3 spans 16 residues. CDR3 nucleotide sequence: TGTGCCAGCAGTTCCCCTGGGGACAGGGGGTCGGGGGAGCAGTACTTC. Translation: CASSSPGDRGSGEQYF.

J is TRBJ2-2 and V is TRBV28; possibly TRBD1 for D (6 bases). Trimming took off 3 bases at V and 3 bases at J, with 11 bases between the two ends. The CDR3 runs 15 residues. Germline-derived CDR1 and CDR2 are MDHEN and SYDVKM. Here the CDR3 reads CASSFVRTDTGELFF. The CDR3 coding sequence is TGTGCCAGCAGTTTCGTAAGGACAGACACCGGGGAGCTGTTTTTT.

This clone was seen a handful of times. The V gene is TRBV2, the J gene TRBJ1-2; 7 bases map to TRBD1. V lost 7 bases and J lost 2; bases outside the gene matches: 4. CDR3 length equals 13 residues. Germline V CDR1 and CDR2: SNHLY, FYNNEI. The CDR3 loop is CASMTGMNYGYTF. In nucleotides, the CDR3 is TGTGCCAGCATGACAGGGATGAACTATGGCTACACCTTC.

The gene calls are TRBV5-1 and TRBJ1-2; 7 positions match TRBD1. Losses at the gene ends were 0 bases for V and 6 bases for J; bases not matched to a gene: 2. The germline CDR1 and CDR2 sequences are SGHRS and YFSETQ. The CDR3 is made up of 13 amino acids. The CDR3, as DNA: TGCGCCAGCAGCTTGGGAGGGGGCGATGGCTACACCTTC. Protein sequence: CASSLGGGDGYTF.

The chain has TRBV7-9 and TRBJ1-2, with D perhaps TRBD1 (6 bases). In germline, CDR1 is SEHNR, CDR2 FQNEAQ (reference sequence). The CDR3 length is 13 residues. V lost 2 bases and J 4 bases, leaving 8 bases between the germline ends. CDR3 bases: TGTGCCAGCAGCTTAAGGACAGCCTATGGCTACACCTTC. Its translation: CASSLRTAYGYTF. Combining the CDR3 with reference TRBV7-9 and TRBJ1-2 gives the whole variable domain DTGVSQNPRHKITKRGQNVTFRCDPISEHNRLYWYRQTLGQGPEFLTYFQNEAQLEKSRLLSDRFSAERPKGSFSTLEIQRTEQGDSAMYLCASSLRTAYGYTFGSGTRLTVV.

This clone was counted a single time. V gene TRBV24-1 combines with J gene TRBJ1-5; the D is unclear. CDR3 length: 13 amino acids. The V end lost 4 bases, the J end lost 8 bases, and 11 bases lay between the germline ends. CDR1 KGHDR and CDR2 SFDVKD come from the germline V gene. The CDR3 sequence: CATSEDGSKPQHF. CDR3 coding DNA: TGTGCCACCAGTGAGGACGGGAGCAAGCCCCAGCATTTT.

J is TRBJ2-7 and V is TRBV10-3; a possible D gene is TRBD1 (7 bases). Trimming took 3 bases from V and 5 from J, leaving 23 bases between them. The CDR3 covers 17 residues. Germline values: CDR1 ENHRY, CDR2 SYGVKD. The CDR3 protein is CAISETWRDSVLNEQYF. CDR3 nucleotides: TGTGCCATCAGTGAAACCTGGAGGGACAGCGTTTTAAACGAGCAGTACTTC.

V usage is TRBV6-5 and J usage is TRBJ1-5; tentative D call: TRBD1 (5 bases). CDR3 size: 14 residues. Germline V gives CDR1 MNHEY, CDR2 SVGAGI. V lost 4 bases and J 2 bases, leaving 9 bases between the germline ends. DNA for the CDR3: TGTGCCAGCAGTTCCCAGGGTGGCAATCAGCCCCAGCATTTT. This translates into CASSSQGGNQPQHF.

The DNA for the CDR3 is TGTGCCAGCAGCCTACCCGGGACAGCACTACAGACAGATACGCAGTATTTT. It encodes CASSLPGTALQTDTQYF. The chain combines TRBV13 with TRBJ2-3; 7 bases map to TRBD1. The length of the CDR3 is 17 residues. Germline V CDR1 and CDR2: PRHDT, FYEKMQ (reference sequence). V lost 5 bases to trimming and J lost 3 bases; unmatched junction nucleotides: 14. Variable domain in full (rest from reference TRBV13 and TRBJ2-3): AAGVIQSPRHLIKEKRETATLKCYPIPRHDTVYWYQQGPGQDPQFLISFYEKMQSDKGSIPDRFSAQQFSDYHSELNMSSLELGDSALYFCASSLPGTALQTDTQYFGPGTRLTVL.

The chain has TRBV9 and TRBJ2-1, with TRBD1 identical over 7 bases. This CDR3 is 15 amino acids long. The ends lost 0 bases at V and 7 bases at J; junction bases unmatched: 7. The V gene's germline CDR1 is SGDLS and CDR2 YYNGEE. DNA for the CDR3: TGTGCCAGCAGCGTAGAAGGGGGCCAAGGGAATGAGCAGTTCTTC. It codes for CASSVEGGQGNEQFF.

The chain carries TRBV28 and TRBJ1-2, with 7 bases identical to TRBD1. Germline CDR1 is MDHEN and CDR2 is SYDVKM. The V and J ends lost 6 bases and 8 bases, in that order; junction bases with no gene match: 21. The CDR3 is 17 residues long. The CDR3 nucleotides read TGTGCCAGCAGAACAACATTAGGGGGCGTGGGCGTGTACGGCTACACCTTC. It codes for CASRTTLGGVGVYGYTF.

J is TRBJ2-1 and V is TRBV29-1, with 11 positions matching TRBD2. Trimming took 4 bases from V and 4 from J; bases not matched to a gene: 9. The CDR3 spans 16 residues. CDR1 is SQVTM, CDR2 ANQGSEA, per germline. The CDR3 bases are TGCAGCGTTGCTGTACTAGCGGGGGCGGCGTACAATGAGCAGTTCTTC. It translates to CSVAVLAGAAYNEQFF.

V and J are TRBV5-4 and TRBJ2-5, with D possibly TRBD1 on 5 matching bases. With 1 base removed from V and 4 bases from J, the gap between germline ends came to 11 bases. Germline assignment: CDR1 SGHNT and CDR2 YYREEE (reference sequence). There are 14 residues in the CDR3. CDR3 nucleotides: TGTGCCAGCAGCTTGTGGCAGGGTGGAGAGACCCAGTACTTC. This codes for CASSLWQGGETQYF.

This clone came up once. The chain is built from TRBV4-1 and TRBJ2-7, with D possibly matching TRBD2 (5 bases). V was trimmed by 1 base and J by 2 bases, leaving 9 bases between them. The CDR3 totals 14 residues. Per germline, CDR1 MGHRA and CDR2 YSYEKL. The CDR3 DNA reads TGCGCCAGCAGCCAAGTCCGGGAACCCTACGAGCAGTACTTC. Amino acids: CASSQVREPYEQYF.

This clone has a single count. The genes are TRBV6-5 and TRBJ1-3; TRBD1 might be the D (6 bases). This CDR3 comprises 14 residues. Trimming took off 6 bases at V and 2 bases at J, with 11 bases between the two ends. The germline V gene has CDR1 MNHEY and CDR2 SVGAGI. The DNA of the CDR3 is TGTGCCAGCAGCCCGGACAGACCTGGAAACACCATATATTTT. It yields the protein CASSPDRPGNTIYF.

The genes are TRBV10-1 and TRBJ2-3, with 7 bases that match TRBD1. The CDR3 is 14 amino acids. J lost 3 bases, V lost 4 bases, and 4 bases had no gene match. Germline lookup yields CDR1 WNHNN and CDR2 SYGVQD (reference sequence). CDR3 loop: CASSGGGSTDTQYF. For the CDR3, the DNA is TGCGCCAGCAGTGGAGGGGGCAGTACAGATACGCAGTATTTT.

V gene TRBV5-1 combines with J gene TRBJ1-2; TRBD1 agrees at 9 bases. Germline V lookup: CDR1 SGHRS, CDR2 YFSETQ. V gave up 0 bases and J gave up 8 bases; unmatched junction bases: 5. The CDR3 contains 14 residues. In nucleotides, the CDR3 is TGCGCCAGCAGCTTGGGGGGACAGGGACGCGGCTACACCTTC. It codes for CASSLGGQGRGYTF.

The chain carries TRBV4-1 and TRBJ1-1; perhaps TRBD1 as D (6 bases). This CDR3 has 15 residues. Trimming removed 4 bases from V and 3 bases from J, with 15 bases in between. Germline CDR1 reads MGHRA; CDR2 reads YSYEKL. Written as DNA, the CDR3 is TGCGCCAGCAGCCCATCCCGCGGGGGGCACACTGAAGCTTTCTTT. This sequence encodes CASSPSRGGHTEAFF.

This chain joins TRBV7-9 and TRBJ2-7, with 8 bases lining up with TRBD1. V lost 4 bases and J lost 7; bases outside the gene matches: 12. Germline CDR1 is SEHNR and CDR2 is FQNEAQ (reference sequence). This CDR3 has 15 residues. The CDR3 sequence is CASSSSTGAIREQYF. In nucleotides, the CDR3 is TGTGCCAGCAGCTCCTCGACAGGGGCCATCCGGGAGCAGTACTTC. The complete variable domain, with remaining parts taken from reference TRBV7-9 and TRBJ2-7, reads DTGVSQNPRHKITKRGQNVTFRCDPISEHNRLYWYRQTLGQGPEFLTYFQNEAQLEKSRLLSDRFSAERPKGSFSTLEIQRTEQGDSAMYLCASSSSTGAIREQYFGPGTRLTVT.

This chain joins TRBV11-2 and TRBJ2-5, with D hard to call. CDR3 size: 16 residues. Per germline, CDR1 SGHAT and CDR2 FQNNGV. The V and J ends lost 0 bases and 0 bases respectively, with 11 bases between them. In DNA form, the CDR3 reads TGTGCCAGCAGCTTAGATCCTTGGCGGTACCAAGAGACCCAGTACTTC. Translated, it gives CASSLDPWRYQETQYF.

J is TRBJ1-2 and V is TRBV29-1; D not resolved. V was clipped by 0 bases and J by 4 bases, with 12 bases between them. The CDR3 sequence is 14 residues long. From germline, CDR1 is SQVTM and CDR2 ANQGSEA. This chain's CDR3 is CSVEDSWIGYGYTF. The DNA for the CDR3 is TGCAGCGTTGAAGATAGCTGGATCGGCTATGGCTACACCTTC.

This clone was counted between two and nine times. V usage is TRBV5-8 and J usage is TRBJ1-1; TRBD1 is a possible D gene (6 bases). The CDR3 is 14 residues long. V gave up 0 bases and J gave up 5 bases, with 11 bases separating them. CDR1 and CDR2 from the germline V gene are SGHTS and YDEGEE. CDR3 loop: CASSLEGGGTEAFF. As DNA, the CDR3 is TGTGCCAGCAGCTTGGAAGGGGGAGGGACTGAAGCTTTCTTT. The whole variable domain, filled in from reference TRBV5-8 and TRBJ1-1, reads EAGVTQSPTHLIKTRGQQATLRCSPISGHTSVYWYQQALGLGLQFLLWYDEGEERNRGNFPPRFSGRQFPNYSSELNVNALELEDSALYLCASSLEGGGTEAFFGQGTRLTVV.

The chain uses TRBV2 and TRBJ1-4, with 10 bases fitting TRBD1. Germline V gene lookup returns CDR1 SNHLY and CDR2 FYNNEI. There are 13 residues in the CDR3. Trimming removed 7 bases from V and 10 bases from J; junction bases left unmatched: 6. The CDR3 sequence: CASMTGGAGKLFF. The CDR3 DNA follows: TGTGCCAGCATGACAGGGGGCGCGGGAAAACTGTTTTTT.

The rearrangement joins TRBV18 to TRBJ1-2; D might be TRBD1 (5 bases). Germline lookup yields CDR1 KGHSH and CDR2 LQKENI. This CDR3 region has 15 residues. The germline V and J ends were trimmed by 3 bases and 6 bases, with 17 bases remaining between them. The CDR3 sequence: CASSPRPQGGDGYTF. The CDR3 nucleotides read TGTGCCAGCTCACCTCGACCCCAGGGCGGGGATGGCTACACCTTC.

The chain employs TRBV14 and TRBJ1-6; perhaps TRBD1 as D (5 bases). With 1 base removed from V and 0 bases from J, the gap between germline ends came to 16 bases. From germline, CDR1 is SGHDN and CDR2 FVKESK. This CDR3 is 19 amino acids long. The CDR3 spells CASSQAKGAVSSYNSPLHF. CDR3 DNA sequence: TGTGCCAGCAGCCAAGCAAAAGGGGCCGTAAGCTCCTATAATTCACCCCTCCACTTT.